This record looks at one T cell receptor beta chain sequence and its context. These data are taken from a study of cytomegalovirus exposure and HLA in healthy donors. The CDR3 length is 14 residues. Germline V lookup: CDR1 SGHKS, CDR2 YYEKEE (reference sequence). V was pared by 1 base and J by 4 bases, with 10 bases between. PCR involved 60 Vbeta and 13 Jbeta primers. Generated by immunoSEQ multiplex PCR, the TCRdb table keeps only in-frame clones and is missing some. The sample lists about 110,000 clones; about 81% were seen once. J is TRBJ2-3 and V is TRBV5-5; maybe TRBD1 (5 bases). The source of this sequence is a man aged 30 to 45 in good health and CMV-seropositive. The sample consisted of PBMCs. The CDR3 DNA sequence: TGTGCCAGCAGCTTGAGCTGGGGCCCAGATACGCAGTATTTT. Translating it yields CASSLSWGPDTQYF.